The 17 T cell receptor beta chains reported below all come from one sample, sequenced in a study of T-cell reconstitution after alpha-beta-depleted transplantation in children. Unique molecular identifiers were used to barcode this TCRbeta library. TCRdb passed the PCR reads through MiXCR, listing each CDR3 protein once. This table has hundreds of thousands of distinct CDR3 sequences, approximately 14% appearing once. The sequences come from PBMCs, collected before TCRalphabeta/CD19-depleted stem cell transplant. Receptors originate from a girl aged 2 to 9 with congenital amegakaryocytic thrombocytopenia, due to receive a stem cell transplant.

This clonotype was counted many times. The chain joins TRBV24-1 to TRBJ2-1; no definite D call. V gave up 9 bases and J gave up 5 bases, with 10 bases separating them. Germline lookup yields CDR1 KGHDR and CDR2 SFDVKD. The CDR3 contains 12 residues. CDR3 nucleotides: TGTGCCACCCTCCAAGGCAACAATGAGCAGTTCTTC. Translating it yields CATLQGNNEQFF.

This clonotype appeared many times. This rearrangement joins TRBV7-9 to TRBJ2-7; a possible D gene is TRBD2 (6 bases). This CDR3 comprises 11 residues. CDR1 is SEHNR and CDR2 is FQNEAQ in the germline V gene (reference sequence). Trimming left V 4 bases short and J 7 bases short, with 8 bases between. The CDR3 reads CASSSRGEQYF. The CDR3 nucleotides are TGTGCCAGCAGCTCCCGGGGGGAGCAGTACTTC. Together with reference TRBV7-9 and TRBJ2-7, the CDR3 gives the full variable domain: DTGVSQNPRHKITKRGQNVTFRCDPISEHNRLYWYRQTLGQGPEFLTYFQNEAQLEKSRLLSDRFSAERPKGSFSTLEIQRTEQGDSAMYLCASSSRGEQYFGPGTRLTVT.

The J gene is TRBJ1-2, the V gene TRBV29-1; unclear D gene. From germline, CDR1 is SQVTM and CDR2 ANQGSEA. Trimming cost V 2 bases and J 2 bases, with 12 bases left between them. This CDR3 spans 14 amino acids. The CDR3 protein is CSVEPLYGNYGYTF. CDR3 sequence (DNA): TGCAGCGTTGAACCACTCTACGGAAACTATGGCTACACCTTC.

This chain connects TRBV20-1 to TRBJ1-5; D is possibly TRBD1 (5 bases). Trimming left V 1 base short and J 0 bases short, with 10 bases between. The CDR3 length is 15 residues. Per the germline V gene, CDR1 is DFQATT and CDR2 is SNEGSKA (reference sequence). The CDR3 DNA is TGCAGTGCTAGAGTTGGTGACAGTAGCAATCAGCCCCAGCATTTT. Protein product: CSARVGDSSNQPQHF.

The V call is TRBV3-1, the J call TRBJ2-3; D is uncertain. Between the trimmed V and J ends, which lost 8 bases and 4 bases, there was a span of 10 bases. This CDR3 contains 12 residues. Germline V CDR1 and CDR2: LGHDT, YNNKEL (reference sequence). CDR3 region: CASALRADTQYF. CDR3 sequence (DNA): TGTGCCAGCGCCCTTCGTGCAGATACGCAGTATTTT.

CDR3 bases: TGCAGTGCTAGGGGAACGGGACACAGCTCCTCCTACGAGCAGTACTTC. Its protein is CSARGTGHSSSYEQYF. The genes are TRBV20-1 and TRBJ2-7, with D possibly TRBD1 on 6 matching bases. V was clipped by 3 bases and J by 0 bases, with 18 bases between them. In germline, CDR1 is DFQATT, CDR2 SNEGSKA (reference sequence). This CDR3 has 16 residues.

There are a few counts of this clonotype. The chain has TRBV7-9 and TRBJ2-1, with TRBD2 matching over 8 bases. The trim removed 1 base at V and 6 bases at J, leaving 5 bases unmatched. Germline V gene sequence: CDR1 SEHNR, CDR2 FQNEAQ (reference sequence). The CDR3 is made up of 15 amino acids. CDR3 in DNA: TGTGCCAGCAGCTTAGACCAAAGCGGGAGCAATGAGCAGTTCTTC. Its translation is CASSLDQSGSNEQFF.

This clonotype has a handful of counts. This chain connects TRBV27 to TRBJ2-7, with 7 bases identical to TRBD2. Per the germline V gene, CDR1 is MNHEY and CDR2 is SMNVEV (reference sequence). There are 14 residues in the CDR3. The J segment lost 4 bases and the V segment lost 3 bases, leaving 6 bases of the junction unmatched. Here the CDR3 DNA reads TGTGCCAGCAGTTTGGGCGGGAGTGGGTACGAGCAGTACTTC. Translated, it gives CASSLGGSGYEQYF.

This clonotype was seen many times. The CDR3 nucleotides read TGCGCCAGCAGCTTCGACAGCCTCTCCGTCGAGCAGTACTTC. It encodes CASSFDSLSVEQYF. The J gene is TRBJ2-7, the V gene TRBV5-1; possible D gene TRBD1, 5 bases. Germline CDR1 SGHRS, CDR2 YFSETQ. The CDR3 consists of 14 residues. The V end was cut by 2 bases, the J end by 6 bases, with 15 bases between.

This clonotype turned up a few times. The genes are TRBV7-9 and TRBJ2-7; 9 bases match TRBD2. Germline values: CDR1 SEHNR, CDR2 FQNEAQ (reference sequence). The CDR3 runs 14 residues. J gave up 4 bases and V 3 bases, and 4 bases lay outside the gene matches. CDR3 bases: TGTGCCAGCAGCTTTAGCGGGAGCAGATACGAGCAGTACTTC. It encodes CASSFSGSRYEQYF.

This clonotype was counted at least ten times. V usage is TRBV7-2 and J usage is TRBJ2-3; D unclear. Deletions cut 3 bases from V and 6 bases from J, with 7 bases between. Germline V gives CDR1 SGHTA, CDR2 FQGNSA. The CDR3 totals 12 residues. CDR3 sequence (DNA): TGTGCCAGCAGCTTCGGAAGGGATACGCAGTATTTT. Translation: CASSFGRDTQYF.

The genes are TRBV7-9 and TRBJ1-1, with D unresolved. This CDR3 comprises 12 residues. Germline values: CDR1 SEHNR, CDR2 FQNEAQ (reference sequence). V was trimmed by 1 base and J by 11 bases, leaving 11 bases between them. CDR3 loop: CASSLDAQEAFF. DNA of the CDR3: TGTGCCAGCAGCTTAGATGCGCAGGAGGCTTTCTTT.

Only one count was recorded for this clonotype. This chain connects TRBV11-2 to TRBJ1-1; D is unclear. This CDR3 spans 13 amino acids. CDR1 is SGHAT and CDR2 is FQNNGV in the germline V gene. Trimming shortened V by 6 bases and J by 8 bases, and 16 bases separated the two germline ends. The CDR3 DNA reads as TGTGCCAGCAGACTAGCCCGCCTCGGCGAAGCTTTCTTT. Translated, it gives CASRLARLGEAFF.

This clonotype has a count of ten or more. The V and J genes are TRBV5-1 and TRBJ2-7, with TRBD1 as a possible D gene (5 bases). Germline CDR1 is SGHRS and CDR2 is YFSETQ. This CDR3 has 14 amino acids. The V end was cut by 6 bases, the J end by 4 bases, with 17 bases between. The CDR3 bases are TGCGCCAGCACAATCACGGACATTAAGTACGAGCAGTACTTC. Encoded protein: CASTITDIKYEQYF.

This clonotype was seen at least ten times. This chain joins TRBV20-1 and TRBJ1-2, with D unresolved. The V and J ends lost 7 bases and 6 bases respectively, with 3 bases between them. The CDR3 length is 8 residues. Germline-derived CDR1 and CDR2 are DFQATT and SNEGSKA (reference sequence). The CDR3 protein is CSVNGYTF. CDR3 bases: TGCAGTGTAAATGGCTACACCTTC.

This clonotype was seen a few times. V usage is TRBV20-1 and J usage is TRBJ2-2; TRBD2 is a possible D gene (5 bases). Germline lookup yields CDR1 DFQATT and CDR2 SNEGSKA (reference sequence). This CDR3 contains 14 residues. V shed 8 bases and J shed 0 bases, with 13 bases lying between them. The CDR3, as DNA: TGCAGTACCACTAGACGGTCGAACACCGGGGAGCTGTTTTTT. This encodes CSTTRRSNTGELFF.

The rearrangement uses TRBV12-5 and TRBJ2-2; a possible D gene is TRBD1 (5 bases). V was clipped by 1 base and J by 0 bases, with 6 bases between them. There are 15 residues in the CDR3. The germline gives CDR1 LGHNT, CDR2 FRNRAP. Written as DNA, the CDR3 is TGTGCTAGTGGTTTGGACAGGTCGAACACCGGGGAGCTGTTTTTT. Its translation is CASGLDRSNTGELFF. Complete variable domain (other parts from reference TRBV12-5 and TRBJ2-2): DARVTQTPRHKVTEMGQEVTMRCQPILGHNTVFWYRQTMMQGLELLAYFRNRAPLDDSGMPKDRFSAEMPDATLATLKIQPSEPRDSAVYFCASGLDRSNTGELFFGEGSRLTVL.